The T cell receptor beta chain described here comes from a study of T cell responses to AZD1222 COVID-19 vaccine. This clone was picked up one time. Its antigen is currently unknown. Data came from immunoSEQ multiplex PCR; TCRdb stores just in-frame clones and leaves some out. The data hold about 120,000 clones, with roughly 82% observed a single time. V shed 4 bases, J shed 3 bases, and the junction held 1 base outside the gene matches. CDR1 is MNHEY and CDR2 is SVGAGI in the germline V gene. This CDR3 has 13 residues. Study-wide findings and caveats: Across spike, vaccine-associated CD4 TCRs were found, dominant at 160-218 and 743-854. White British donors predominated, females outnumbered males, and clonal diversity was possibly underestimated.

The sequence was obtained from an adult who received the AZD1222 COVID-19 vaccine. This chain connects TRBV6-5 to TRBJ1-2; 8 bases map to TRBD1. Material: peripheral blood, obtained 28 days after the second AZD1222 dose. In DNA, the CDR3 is TGTGCCAGCAGTTTGACAGGGGACTATGGCTACACCTTC. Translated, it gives CASSLTGDYGYTF.